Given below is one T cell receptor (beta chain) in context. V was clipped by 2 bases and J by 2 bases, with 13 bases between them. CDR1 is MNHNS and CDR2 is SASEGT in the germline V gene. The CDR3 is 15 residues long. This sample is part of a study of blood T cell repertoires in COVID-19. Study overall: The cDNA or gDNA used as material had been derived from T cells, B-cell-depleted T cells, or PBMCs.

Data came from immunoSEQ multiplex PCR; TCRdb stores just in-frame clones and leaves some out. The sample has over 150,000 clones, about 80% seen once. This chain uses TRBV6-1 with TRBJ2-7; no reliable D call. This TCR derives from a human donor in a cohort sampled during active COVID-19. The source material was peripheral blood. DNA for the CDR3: TGTGCCAGCAGTGAATACGTCGAGGTACCCTACGAGCAGTACTTC. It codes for CASSEYVEVPYEQYF.